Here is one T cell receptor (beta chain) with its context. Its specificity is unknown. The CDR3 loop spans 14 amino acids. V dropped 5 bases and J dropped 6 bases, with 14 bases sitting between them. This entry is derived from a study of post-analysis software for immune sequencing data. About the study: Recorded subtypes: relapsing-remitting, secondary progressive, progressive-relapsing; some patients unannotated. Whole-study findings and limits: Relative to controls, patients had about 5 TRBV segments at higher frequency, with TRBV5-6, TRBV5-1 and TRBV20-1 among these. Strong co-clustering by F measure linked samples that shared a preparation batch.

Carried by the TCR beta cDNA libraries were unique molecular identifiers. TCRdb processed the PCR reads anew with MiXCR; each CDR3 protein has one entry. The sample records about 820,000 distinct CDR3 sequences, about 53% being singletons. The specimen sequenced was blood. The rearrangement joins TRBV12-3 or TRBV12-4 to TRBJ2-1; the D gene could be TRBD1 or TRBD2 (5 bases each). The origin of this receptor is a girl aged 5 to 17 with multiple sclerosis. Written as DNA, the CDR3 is TGTGCCAGCAGTCCTCCGGGACCTAGCAATGAGCAGTTCTTC. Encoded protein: CASSPPGPSNEQFF.